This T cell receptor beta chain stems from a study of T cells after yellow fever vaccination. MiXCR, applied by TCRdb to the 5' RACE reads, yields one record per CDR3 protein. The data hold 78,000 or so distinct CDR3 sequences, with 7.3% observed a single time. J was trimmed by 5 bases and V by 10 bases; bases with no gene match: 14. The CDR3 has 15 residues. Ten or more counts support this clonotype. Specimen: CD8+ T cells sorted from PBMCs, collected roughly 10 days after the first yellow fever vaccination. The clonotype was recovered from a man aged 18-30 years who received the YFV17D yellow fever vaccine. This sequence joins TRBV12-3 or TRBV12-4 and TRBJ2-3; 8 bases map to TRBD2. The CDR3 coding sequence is TGTGCCAACACCCTACCGGGACTAGAAGTAGATACGCAGTATTTT. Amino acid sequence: CANTLPGLEVDTQYF.